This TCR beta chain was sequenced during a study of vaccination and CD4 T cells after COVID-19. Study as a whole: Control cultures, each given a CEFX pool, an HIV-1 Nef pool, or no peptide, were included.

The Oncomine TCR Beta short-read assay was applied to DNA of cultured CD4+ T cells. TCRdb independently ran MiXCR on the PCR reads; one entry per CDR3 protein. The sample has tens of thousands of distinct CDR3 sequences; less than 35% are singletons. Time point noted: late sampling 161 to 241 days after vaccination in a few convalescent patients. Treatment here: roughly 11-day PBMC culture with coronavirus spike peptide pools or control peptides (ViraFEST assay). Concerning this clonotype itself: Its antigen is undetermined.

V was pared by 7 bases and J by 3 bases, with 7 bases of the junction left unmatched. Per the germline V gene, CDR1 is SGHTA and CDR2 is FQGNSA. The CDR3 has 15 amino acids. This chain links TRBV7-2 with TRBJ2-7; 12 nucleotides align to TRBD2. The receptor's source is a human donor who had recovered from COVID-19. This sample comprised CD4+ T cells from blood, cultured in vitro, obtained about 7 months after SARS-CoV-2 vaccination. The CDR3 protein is CASTRRLAGVYEQYF. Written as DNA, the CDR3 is TGTGCCAGCACGCGTCGACTAGCGGGAGTCTACGAGCAGTACTTC.